This TCR beta chain was identified in a study of blood T cells in healthy people across ages (dated by TCRdb to 2015 to 2017). At the level of the whole study: In model experiments, template switching captured about one uniquely barcoded TCR beta cDNA molecule for every two T cells. Age-related changes in TCR beta repertoire diversity were measured in the study by deep sequencing normalized with unique cDNA molecular identifiers. The donors were split into four age groups: young (average around 15 years), middle-aged (about 40), aged (approximately 59) and long-lived (roughly 86). Donors of different ages were randomly distributed across sequencing lanes to avoid experimental bias. Using the same blood draw, the study looked at two additional independent replicas of 1 million unique cDNA reads for two donors, one aged 18 to 30 and the other aged 80 or older.

Overall results and qualifications from the work: Total diversity estimates from one million sequenced T cells were considered lower bounds and underestimates. Observed TCR beta diversity correlated strongly with the percentage of naive T cells measured by flow cytometry. As age increased, observed TCR beta diversity per million T cells dropped in a roughly linear way, and a significant reduction was already evident by age about 40. The CMV infection status of donors was not known, potentially confounding age-related changes in expanded clonotypes. Because profiling used bulk unsorted PBMCs, naive and antigen-experienced compartments could not be compared conclusively. Compared with the aged group, more naive CD4+ T cells, fewer expanded clones and increased TCR diversity were shown by the long-lived group, suggesting age selection.

This clonotype was seen at least ten times. It has no known antigen specificity. One base away there is no much larger clone; base qualities are not given. The roughly 39 donors, aged roughly 6 to 90 years, were systemically healthy Caucasian individuals from Russia. Each donor gave about 9.7 milliliters of peripheral blood, drawn into EDTA-treated Vacutainer tubes. Ficoll-Paque density-gradient centrifugation was used to isolate PBMCs, with at least 7 million per sample. Total RNA was extracted from PBMCs with Trizol reagent, with at least 6 micrograms obtained per sample. For every donor, flow cytometry on a PBMC aliquot measured the percentage of naive CD45RAhigh/CD27high T cells. Libraries came from 5' RACE. A second PCR of roughly 7 to 12 cycles was performed with a sample-barcoded 5' primer and a J-beta primer mix. A template-switch 5' adaptor carrying 12 random nucleotides introduced a unique molecular identifier onto each TCR beta cDNA molecule. Each sample yielded at least 2.5 million CDR3-containing paired-end reads. First-strand cDNA synthesis was performed from all RNA using the Mint cDNA synthesis kit, with priming by a TRBC-specific oligonucleotide. Following uracil-DNA glycosylase treatment, all cDNA underwent a first 18-cycle PCR with the universal primers M1SS and BC2_uni_R. Concerning the study's data processing: Normalization of each sample was performed by random selection of 1 million high-quality reads, each carrying a distinct molecular identifier. Instead of being binned into consensus sequences, reads with shared molecular identifiers were discarded. CDR3 identification, clonotype clustering and error correction used MiTCR with a Q25 quality threshold and the strictest error-elimination algorithm. A nonparametric unseen species model using Euler transformation provided a lower-bound estimate of total TCR beta diversity. In TCRdb, the public reads were trimmed at Q25 with fastp and aligned with MiXCR, with productive beta chains retained. Rows merge per CDR3 protein into single entries with the most common DNA and genes. The authors' filters were not applied to this entry. This sample holds 1.5 million to 2 million distinct CDR3 sequences; 35% to 50% were observed only once. The ten largest clones add up to 20% to 25% of the sample.

The receptor was derived from a human donor in good health. Sequencing was performed on blood.

The CDR3 protein is CSVPGTGHYEQYF. The nucleotide sequence is given as TGCAGCGTTCCTGGGACAGGGCACTACGAGCAGTACTTC. The chain is assembled from TRBV29-1 and TRBJ2-7; TRBD1 aligns with 9 central bases. Based on the germline V gene, the CDR1 and CDR2 sequences are SQVTM and ANQGSEA. The junction shows trimming of 5 bases on V and 3 bases on J, and the gene matches do not reach 5 bases of it. Counted from cysteine to phenylalanine, this CDR3 has 13 amino acids. Only the CDR3 DNA stays, 39 bases, in frame from base 1.